This T cell receptor beta chain was recovered during a study of CD8 T cells in ankylosing spondylitis. This CDR3 contains 14 residues. The germline V and J ends were trimmed by 6 bases and 6 bases, with 18 bases remaining between them. Looked up from germline, CDR1 is MDHEN and CDR2 is SYDVKM. Researchers built TCR beta libraries using quantitative 5'-RACE with molecular barcodes. TCRdb processed the 5' RACE reads anew with MiXCR; each CDR3 protein has one entry. The sample includes about 96,000 distinct CDR3 sequences, 8.8% seen only once; the top ten take just over 5%. The table lists this clonotype with many counts. Antigen: not known. General study findings and limits: As for the disease-linked clones, they showed a CD8+ phenotype and occurred at relatively low frequencies in peripheral blood.

This TCR was sampled from a male donor with ankylosing spondylitis or in good health (not recorded which). The chain combines TRBV28 with TRBJ2-7, with D tentatively TRBD1 (5 bases). The sequencing sample was made of blood, either unsorted or a sorted T cell fraction (not recorded which). The CDR3 protein is CASSVQENSREQYF. The CDR3 nucleotides are TGTGCCAGCAGCGTACAGGAGAACAGCCGCGAGCAGTACTTC.